The clone carrying this T cell receptor (beta chain) has ten or more counts. The antigen is undetermined. Through Arm-PCR of CDR3 regions and iRepertoire HTBI primers, TCR beta libraries were built. TCRdb processed the multiplex PCR reads anew with MiXCR; each CDR3 protein has one entry. The sample has roughly 530,000 distinct CDR3 sequences, approximately 16% seen once. The sample is drawn from a study of regulatory T cells in long-lasting Graves disease. Background on the study: For a period under 3 months, newly diagnosed Graves' patients had taken antithyroid drugs. The study's findings and limits: The number of shared public clonotypes was higher in persistent patients (approximately 2,500) than new patients (around 960).

CDR1 is SGHRS and CDR2 is YFSETQ in the germline V gene. V shed 4 bases, J shed 2 bases, and the junction held 3 bases outside the gene matches. The CDR3 totals 14 residues. Time point specified: newly diagnosed GD, antithyroid drugs for less than 3 months. Isolated PBMC RNA provided the starting material for the TCR library. The diagnosis of Graves' disease used American Thyroid Association guidelines. These data are also associated with another study on T cells in Graves' hyperthyroidism and ophthalmopathy.

The starting material was peripheral blood mononuclear cells (PBMCs), obtained at new diagnosis, from a patient treated with antithyroid drugs. V gene TRBV5-1 combines with J gene TRBJ1-3, with TRBD1 matching 7 bases. The clonotype originates from a woman aged 35-65 years with Graves disease. The DNA for the CDR3 is TGCGCCAGCAGCCCTCAGGGGGCTGGAAACACCATATATTTT. Protein: CASSPQGAGNTIYF.